Sequencing of this T cell receptor beta chain was carried out in a study of T cell responses to AZD1222 COVID-19 vaccine. Sequencing used immunoSEQ multiplex PCR; TCRdb keeps in-frame clones, though not all of them. The profile shows roughly 100,000 clones, roughly 91% of them singletons. Trimming removed 3 bases from V and 0 bases from J, with 15 bases in between. The CDR3 has 17 residues. Germline values: CDR1 KGHSH, CDR2 LQKENI. The TCR comes from an adult in good health. The input for sequencing was peripheral blood, taken on day 0 of AZD1222 vaccination. V and J are TRBV18 and TRBJ2-1; D possibly corresponds to TRBD2 (6 bases). CDR3 bases: TGTGCCAGCTCACCGTACTCGGGGGTGAGCTCCTACAATGAGCAGTTCTTC. It specifies CASSPYSGVSSYNEQFF. The whole variable domain, filled in from reference TRBV18 and TRBJ2-1, reads NAGVMQNPRHLVRRRGQEARLRCSPMKGHSHVYWYRQLPEEGLKFMVYLQKENIIDESGMPKERFSAEFPKEGPSILRIQQVVRGDSAAYFCASSPYSGVSSYNEQFFGPGTRLTVL.